The clone carrying this T cell receptor (beta chain) was counted only a few times. The antigen remains unidentified. Each CDR3 protein is one row after TCRdb ran MiXCR on the 5' RACE reads. Of 150,000 to 200,000 distinct CDR3 sequences in the sample, more than 15% are singletons; the top ten hold about 2%. The sample comes from a study of T-cell memory formation after mild COVID-19. The V gene end was trimmed by 5 bases and the J gene end by 8 bases; junction bases not matched to a gene: 9. The germline CDR1 and CDR2 sequences are DFQATT and SNEGSKA (reference sequence). CDR3 length: 14 amino acids. Whole-study findings and limits: Contracting CD4+ clones were located mainly in CM and EM, and CD8+ clones in EMRA.

The sequenced material came from PBMCs or a T cell subset sorted from them (not recorded which). The origin of this receptor is an adult woman who had mild COVID-19 (a few samples of this study predate the infection). Cell type and time point are not known. The V gene is TRBV20-1, the J gene TRBJ1-6; TRBD1 matches 7 bases. CDR3 loop: CSAPRRQGDSPLHF. The CDR3, as DNA: TGCAGTGCTCCCCGGCGGCAGGGGGATTCACCCCTCCACTTT.